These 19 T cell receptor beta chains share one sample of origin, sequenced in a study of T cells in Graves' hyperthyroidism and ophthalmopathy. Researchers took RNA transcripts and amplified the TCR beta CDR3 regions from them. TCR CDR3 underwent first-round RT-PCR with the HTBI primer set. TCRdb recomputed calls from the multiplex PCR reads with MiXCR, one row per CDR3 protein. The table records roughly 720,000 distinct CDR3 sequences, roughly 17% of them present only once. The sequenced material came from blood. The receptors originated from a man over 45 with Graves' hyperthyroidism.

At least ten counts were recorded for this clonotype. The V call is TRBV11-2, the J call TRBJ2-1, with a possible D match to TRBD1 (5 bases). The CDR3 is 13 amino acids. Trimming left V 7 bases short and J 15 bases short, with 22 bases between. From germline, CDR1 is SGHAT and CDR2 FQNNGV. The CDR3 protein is CASTLMGQIQRFF. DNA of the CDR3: TGTGCCAGCACCCTCATGGGGCAAATACAGAGGTTCTTC. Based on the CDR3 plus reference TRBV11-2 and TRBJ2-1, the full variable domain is EAGVAQSPRYKIIEKRQSVAFWCNPISGHATLYWYQQILGQGPKLLIQFQNNGVVDDSQLPKDRFSAERLKGVDSTLKIQPAKLEDSAVYLCASTLMGQIQRFFGPGTRLTVL.

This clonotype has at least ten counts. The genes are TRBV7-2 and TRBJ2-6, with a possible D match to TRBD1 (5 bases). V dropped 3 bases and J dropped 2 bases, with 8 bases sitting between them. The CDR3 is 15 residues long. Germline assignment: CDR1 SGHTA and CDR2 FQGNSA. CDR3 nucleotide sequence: TGTGCCAGCAGCTTTTCAGGGACTGGGGCCAACGTCCTGACTTTC. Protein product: CASSFSGTGANVLTF.

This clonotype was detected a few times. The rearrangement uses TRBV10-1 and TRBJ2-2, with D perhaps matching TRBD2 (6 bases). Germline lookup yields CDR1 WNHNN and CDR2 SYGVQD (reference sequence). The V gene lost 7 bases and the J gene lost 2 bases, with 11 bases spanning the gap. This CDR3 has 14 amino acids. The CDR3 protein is CASMMGLNTGELFF. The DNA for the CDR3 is TGCGCCAGCATGATGGGACTTAACACCGGGGAGCTGTTTTTT.

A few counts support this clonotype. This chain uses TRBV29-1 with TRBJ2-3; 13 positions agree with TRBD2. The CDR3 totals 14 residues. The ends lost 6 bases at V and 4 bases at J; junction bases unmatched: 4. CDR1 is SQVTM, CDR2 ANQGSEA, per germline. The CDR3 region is CSVGLAGVSDTQYF. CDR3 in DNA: TGCAGCGTCGGACTAGCGGGAGTATCAGATACGCAGTATTTT.

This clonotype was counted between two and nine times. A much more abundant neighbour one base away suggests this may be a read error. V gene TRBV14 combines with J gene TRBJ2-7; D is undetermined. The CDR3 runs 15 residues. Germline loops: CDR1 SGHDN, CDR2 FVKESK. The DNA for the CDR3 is TGTGCCACCAGCCAAGGAGTGCACAACCTCGGAGAGCAGTACTTC. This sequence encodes CATSQGVHNLGEQYF.

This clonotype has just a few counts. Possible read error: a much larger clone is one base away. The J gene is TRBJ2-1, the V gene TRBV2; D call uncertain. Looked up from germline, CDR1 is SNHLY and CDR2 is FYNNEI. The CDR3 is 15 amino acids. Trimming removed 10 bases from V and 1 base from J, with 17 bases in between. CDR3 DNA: TGTGCCACCCCCGGAGAGGCCGATTCCTACAATGAGCAGTTCTTC. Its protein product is CATPGEADSYNEQFF.

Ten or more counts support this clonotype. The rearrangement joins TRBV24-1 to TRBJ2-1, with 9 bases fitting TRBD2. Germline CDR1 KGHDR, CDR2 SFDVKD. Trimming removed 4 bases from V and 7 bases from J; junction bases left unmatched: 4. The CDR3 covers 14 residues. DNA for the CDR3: TGTGCCACCAGTGAGCGGGGGGGGAATAATGAGCAGTTCTTC. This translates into CATSERGGNNEQFF.

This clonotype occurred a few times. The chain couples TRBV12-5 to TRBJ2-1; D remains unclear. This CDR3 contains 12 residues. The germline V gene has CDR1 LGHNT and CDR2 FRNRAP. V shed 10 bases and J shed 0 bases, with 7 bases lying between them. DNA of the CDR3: TGTGCTACCGCCAACTCCTACAATGAGCAGTTCTTC. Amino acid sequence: CATANSYNEQFF.

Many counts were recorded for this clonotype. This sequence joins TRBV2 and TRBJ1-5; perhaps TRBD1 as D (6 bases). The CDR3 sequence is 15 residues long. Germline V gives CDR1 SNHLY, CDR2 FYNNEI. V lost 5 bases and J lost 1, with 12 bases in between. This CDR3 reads CASSPRGASNQPQHF. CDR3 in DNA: TGTGCCAGCAGTCCTAGGGGGGCGAGCAATCAGCCCCAGCATTTT. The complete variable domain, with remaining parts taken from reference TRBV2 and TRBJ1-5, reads EPEVTQTPSHQVTQMGQEVILRCVPISNHLYFYWYRQILGQKVEFLVSFYNNEISEKSEIFDDQFSVERPDGSNFTLKIRSTKLEDSAMYFCASSPRGASNQPQHFGDGTRLSIL.

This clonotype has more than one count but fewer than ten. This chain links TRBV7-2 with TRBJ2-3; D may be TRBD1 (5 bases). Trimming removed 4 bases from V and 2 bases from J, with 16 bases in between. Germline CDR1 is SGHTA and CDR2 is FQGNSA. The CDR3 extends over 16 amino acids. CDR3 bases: TGTGCCAGCAGCTATGAAGGGGCCCTCTTCACAGATACGCAGTATTTT. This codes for CASSYEGALFTDTQYF. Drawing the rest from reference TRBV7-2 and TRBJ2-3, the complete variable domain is GAGVSQSPSNKVTEKGKDVELRCDPISGHTALYWYRQSLGQGLEFLIYFQGNSAPDKSGLPSDRFSAERTGGSVSTLTIQRTQQEDSAVYLCASSYEGALFTDTQYFGPGTRLTVL.

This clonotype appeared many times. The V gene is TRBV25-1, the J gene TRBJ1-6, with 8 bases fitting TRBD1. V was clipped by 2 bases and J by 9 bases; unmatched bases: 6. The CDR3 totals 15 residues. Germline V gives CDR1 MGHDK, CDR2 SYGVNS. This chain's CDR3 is CASSEVQGAVSPLHF. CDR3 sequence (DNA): TGTGCCAGCAGTGAAGTCCAGGGGGCAGTTTCACCCCTCCACTTT.

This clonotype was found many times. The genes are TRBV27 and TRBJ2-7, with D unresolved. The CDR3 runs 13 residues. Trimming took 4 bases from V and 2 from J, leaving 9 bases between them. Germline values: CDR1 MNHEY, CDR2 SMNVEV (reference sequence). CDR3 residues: CASSYRATYEQYF. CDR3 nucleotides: TGTGCCAGCAGTTACCGAGCAACCTACGAGCAGTACTTC.

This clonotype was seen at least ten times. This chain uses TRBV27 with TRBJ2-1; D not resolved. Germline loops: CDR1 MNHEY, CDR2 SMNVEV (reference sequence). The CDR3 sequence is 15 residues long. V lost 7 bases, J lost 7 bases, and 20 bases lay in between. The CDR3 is CASTILPPKGNEQFF. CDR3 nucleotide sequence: TGTGCCAGCACCATCTTGCCTCCGAAGGGAAATGAGCAGTTCTTC.

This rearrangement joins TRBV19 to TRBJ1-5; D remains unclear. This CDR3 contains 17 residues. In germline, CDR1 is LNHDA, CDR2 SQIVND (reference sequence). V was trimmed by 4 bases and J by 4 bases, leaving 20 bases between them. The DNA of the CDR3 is TGTGCCAGTAGTAAATTTTCGGTCAACCTGGGGAATCAGCCCCAGCATTTT. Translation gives CASSKFSVNLGNQPQHF.

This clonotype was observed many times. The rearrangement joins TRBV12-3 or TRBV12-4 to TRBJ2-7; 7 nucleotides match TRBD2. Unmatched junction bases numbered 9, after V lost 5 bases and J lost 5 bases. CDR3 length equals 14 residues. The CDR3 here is CASSPTWGGHEQYF. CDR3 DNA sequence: TGTGCCAGCAGTCCTACCTGGGGGGGTCACGAGCAGTACTTC.

CDR3 in DNA: TGCAGTGCTGAGGATCACGGGACACTCTATGGCTACACCTTC. Its protein product is CSAEDHGTLYGYTF. The chain has TRBV20-1 and TRBJ1-2; TRBD1 might be the D (6 bases). The germline V gene encodes CDR1 DFQATT and CDR2 SNEGSKA (reference sequence). The length of the CDR3 is 14 residues. V was trimmed by 5 bases and J by 4 bases, leaving 17 bases between them.

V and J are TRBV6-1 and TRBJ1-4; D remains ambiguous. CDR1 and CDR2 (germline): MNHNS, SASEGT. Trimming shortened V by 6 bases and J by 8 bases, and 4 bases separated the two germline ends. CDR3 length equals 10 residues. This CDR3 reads CASSQEKLFF. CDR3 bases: TGTGCCAGCAGCCAGGAAAAACTGTTTTTT.

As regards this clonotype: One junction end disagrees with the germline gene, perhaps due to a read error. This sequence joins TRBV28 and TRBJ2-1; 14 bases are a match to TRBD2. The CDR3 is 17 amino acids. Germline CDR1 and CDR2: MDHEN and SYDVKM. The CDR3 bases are TGTGCCGGCAGTTTCCCGGGACTAGCGGGAGTTAGTGGTGAGCAGTTCTTC. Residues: CAGSFPGLAGVSGEQFF.

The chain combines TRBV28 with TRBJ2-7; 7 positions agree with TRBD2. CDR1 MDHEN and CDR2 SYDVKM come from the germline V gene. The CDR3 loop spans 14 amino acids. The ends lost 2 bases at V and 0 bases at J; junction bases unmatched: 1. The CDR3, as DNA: TGTGCCAGCAGTTTACTAGCGGCCTCCTACGAGCAGTACTTC. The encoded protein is CASSLLAASYEQYF.